This entry concerns a single T cell receptor beta chain. This CDR3 spans 12 amino acids. Trimming stripped 4 bases from V and 6 bases from J, with 6 bases between. Germline CDR1 reads MNHEY; CDR2 reads SVGAGI. TCRdb re-called the 5' RACE reads with MiXCR, one entry per CDR3 protein. The table has hundreds of thousands of distinct CDR3 sequences, roughly an eighth seen once; the top ten hold more than 3%. This specimen comes from a study of T cells after yellow fever vaccination. The origin of this receptor is a man aged 18-30 years who received the YFV17D yellow fever vaccine. The sample consisted of CD4+ T cells sorted from PBMCs, taken 15 days after the yellow fever booster vaccination. The gene calls are TRBV6-5 and TRBJ2-2; D gene uncertain. DNA for the CDR3: TGTGCCAGCAGTTCGCCTCCCGGGGAGCTGTTTTTT. The encoded protein is CASSSPPGELFF.